This TCR beta chain was sequenced during a study of post-analysis software for immune sequencing data (dated by TCRdb to the mid-2010s). Broadly, across the study: Disease courses on record covered relapsing-remitting, secondary progressive and progressive-relapsing multiple sclerosis, though some patients had no subtype annotation. A subset of samples was prepared in parallel using single-end sample barcoding, then pooled and co-amplified after Illumina adapter ligation. The patient repertoires were compared against more than 10 previously published healthy control repertoires obtained from donors aged roughly 6 to 25 years.

V gives up 5 bases and J gives up 1 base, and the segment between their germline ends measures 14 bases. Taken from the germline V gene, the CDR1 and CDR2 loops are SGHTA and FQGNSA. The CDR3 measures 15 amino acids from cysteine to phenylalanine. The only DNA kept is the CDR3, 45 bases in frame from the first base. Library preparation was by PCR. Sequencing used an Illumina HiSeq 2500. To reduce PCR and sequencing biases, unique molecular identifiers were built into the TCR beta cDNA libraries. Per 1 to 10 million input T cells, approximately 500,000 cDNA molecules were obtained, such that each molecule approximated one T cell. Patient libraries were prepared and sequenced with the same protocol used for the earlier healthy control dataset. Samples belonging to the same batch were prepared together, multiplexed and sequenced on a shared HiSeq lane. Turning to the authors' computational methods: Raw barcoded reads were processed with MIGEC, discarding single-read molecular identifier groups before consensus assembly and CDR3 extraction. VDJtools was used for post-analysis of the clonotype tables, with diversity normalized by down-sampling every dataset to the smallest sample size. In repertoire overlap clustering, CDR3 amino acid sequences, but not nucleotide sequences, were matched to correct batch-related cross-sample contamination. TCRdb took the public reads, trimmed them with fastp at Q25, ran MiXCR for clone calling and kept in-frame beta chains. For every CDR3 protein sequence, its rows merge into one entry that carries the most common genes and DNA. Clone size and V and J calls follow TCRdb, not the original study. This sample holds 750,000 to 950,000 distinct CDR3 sequences; about 53% were observed only once. The ten largest clones add up to 4.6% of the sample.

To demonstrate the VDJtools post-analysis software, the study profiled TCR beta repertoires from the peripheral blood of 13 young patients with multiple sclerosis. The multiple sclerosis patients were children and adolescents between roughly 6 and 16 years of age. This clonotype was observed a handful of times. Its antigen is unknown. No per-base quality is available; no much larger clone lies one base away. Here is what the overall study found, with its caveats: The control group was slightly older than the multiple sclerosis patient group. When samples were clustered directly using the F measure, samples prepared in the same batch co-clustered strongly, which prompted a batch-effect correction. Roughly 5 TRBV segments, including TRBV5-6, TRBV5-1 and TRBV20-1, were significantly more frequent in patients than controls. Multiple sclerosis patients had significantly lower normalized Chao1 diversity than controls, a result that suggests substantial peripheral T-cell clonal expansion.

The source of this sequence is a girl aged 10 to 17 with multiple sclerosis. The chain employs TRBV7-2 and TRBJ1-2; 6 matching bases give a weak D call of TRBD1. Source material: blood. The DNA reads TGTGCCAGCAGCCCCGACCACAGGGATAACTATGGCTACACCTTC. It translates as CASSPDHRDNYGYTF. Where the CDR3 stops, the reference TRBV7-2 and TRBJ1-2 genes take over; the full variable domain is GAGVSQSPSNKVTEKGKDVELRCDPISGHTALYWYRQSLGQGLEFLIYFQGNSAPDKSGLPSDRFSAERTGGSVSTLTIQRTQQEDSAVYLCASSPDHRDNYGYTFGSGTRLTVV.